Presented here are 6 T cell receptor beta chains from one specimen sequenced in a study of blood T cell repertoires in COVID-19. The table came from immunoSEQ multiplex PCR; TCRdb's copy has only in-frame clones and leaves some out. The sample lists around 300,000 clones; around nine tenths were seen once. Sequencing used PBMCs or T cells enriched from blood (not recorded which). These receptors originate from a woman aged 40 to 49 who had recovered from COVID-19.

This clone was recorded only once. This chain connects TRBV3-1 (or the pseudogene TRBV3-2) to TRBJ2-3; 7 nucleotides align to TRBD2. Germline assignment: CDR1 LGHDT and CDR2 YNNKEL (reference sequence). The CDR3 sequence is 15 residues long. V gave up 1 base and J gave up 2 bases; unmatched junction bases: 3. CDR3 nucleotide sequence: TGTGCCAGCAGCCAAGGACTAGCTCCCACAGATACGCAGTATTTT. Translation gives CASSQGLAPTDTQYF.

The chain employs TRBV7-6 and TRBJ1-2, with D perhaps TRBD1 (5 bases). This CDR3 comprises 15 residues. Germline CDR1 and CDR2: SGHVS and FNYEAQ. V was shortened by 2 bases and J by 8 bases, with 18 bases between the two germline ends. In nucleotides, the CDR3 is TGTGCCAGCAGCTTAAGATGGCAGGGTCCGTTAGGCTACACCTTC. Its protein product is CASSLRWQGPLGYTF.

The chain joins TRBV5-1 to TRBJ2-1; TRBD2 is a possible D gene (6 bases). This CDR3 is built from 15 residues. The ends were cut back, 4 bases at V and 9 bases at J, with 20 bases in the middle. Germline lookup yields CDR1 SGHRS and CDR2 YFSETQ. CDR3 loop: CASSRRESLHGEQFF. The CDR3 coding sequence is TGCGCCAGCAGCCGCCGGGAGAGCCTACATGGTGAGCAGTTCTTC.

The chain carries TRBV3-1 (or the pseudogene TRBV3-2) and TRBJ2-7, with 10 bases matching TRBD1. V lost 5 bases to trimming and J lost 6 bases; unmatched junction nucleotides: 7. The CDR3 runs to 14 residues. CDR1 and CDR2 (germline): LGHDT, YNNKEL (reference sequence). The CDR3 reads CASSLRQGAGEQYF. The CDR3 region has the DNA TGTGCCAGCAGCTTGCGACAGGGGGCAGGCGAGCAGTACTTC.

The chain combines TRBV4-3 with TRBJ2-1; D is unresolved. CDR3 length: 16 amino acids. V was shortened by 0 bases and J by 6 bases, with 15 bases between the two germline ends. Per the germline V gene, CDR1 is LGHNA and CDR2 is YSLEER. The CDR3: CASSQESAATGNEQFF. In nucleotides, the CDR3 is TGCGCCAGCAGCCAAGAGTCGGCGGCTACCGGCAATGAGCAGTTCTTC.

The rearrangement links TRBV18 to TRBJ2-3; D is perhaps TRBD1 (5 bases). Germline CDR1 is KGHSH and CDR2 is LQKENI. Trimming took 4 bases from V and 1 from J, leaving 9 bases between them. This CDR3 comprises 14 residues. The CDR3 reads CASSLQDRTDTQYF. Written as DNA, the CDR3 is TGTGCCAGCTCACTACAGGACCGCACAGATACGCAGTATTTT.